The sample holds many counts of the clone carrying this T cell receptor (beta chain). The antigen is undetermined. The second PCR ran about 6 to 11 cycles with a sample-barcoded 5' primer and J-beta primers. Per-sample output comprised a minimum of 2.5 million paired-end reads containing CDR3. TCRdb independently ran MiXCR on the 5' RACE reads; one entry per CDR3 protein. There are roughly 1,700,000 distinct CDR3 sequences in the sample; 28% occur only once, and less than 9.5% lies in the top ten. These data are taken from a study of blood T cells in healthy people across ages. General study findings and limits: Strong correlation linked observed beta diversity and percent naive T cells.

Material for sequencing was blood. The receptor's source is a woman under 40 in good health.

The CDR3 DNA reads TGTGCCAGCAGCGTAGTGCTAGCAGGGAATGAGCAGTTCTTC. Encoded protein: CASSVVLAGNEQFF. The J gene is TRBJ2-1, the V gene TRBV9, with D perhaps TRBD1 or TRBD2 (5 bases each). Trimming shortened V by 0 bases and J by 7 bases, and 11 bases separated the two germline ends. This CDR3 is 14 amino acids long. Germline V CDR1 and CDR2: SGDLS, YYNGEE.